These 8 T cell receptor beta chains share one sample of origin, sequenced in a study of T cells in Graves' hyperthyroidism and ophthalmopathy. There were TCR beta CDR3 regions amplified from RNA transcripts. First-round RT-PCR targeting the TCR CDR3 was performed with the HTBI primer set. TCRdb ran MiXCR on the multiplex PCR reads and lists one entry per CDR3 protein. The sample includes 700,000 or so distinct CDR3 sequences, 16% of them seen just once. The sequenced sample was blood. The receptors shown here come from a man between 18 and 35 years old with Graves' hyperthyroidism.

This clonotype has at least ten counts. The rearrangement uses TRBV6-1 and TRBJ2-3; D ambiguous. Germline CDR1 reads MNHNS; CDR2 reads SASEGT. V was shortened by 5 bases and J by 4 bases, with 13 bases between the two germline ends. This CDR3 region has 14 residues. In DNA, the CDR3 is TGTGCCAGCAGTAACAGAGACGCAGCAGATACGCAGTATTTT. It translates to CASSNRDAADTQYF.

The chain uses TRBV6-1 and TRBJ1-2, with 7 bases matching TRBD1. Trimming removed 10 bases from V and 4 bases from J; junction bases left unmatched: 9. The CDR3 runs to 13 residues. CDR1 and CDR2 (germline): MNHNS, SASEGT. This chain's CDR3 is CAILRQGCYGYTF. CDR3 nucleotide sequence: TGTGCCATTCTCCGACAGGGTTGCTATGGCTACACCTTC.

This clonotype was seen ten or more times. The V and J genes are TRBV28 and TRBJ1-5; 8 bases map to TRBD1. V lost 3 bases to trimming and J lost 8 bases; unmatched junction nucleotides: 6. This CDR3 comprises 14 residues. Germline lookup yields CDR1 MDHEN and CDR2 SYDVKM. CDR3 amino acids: CASSFQGAGKPQHF. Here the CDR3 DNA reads TGTGCCAGCAGTTTTCAGGGGGCCGGGAAGCCCCAGCATTTT. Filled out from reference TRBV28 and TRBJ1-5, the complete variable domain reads DVKVTQSSRYLVKRTGEKVFLECVQDMDHENMFWYRQDPGLGLRLIYFSYDVKMKEKGDIPEGYSVSREKKERFSLILESASTNQTSMYLCASSFQGAGKPQHFGDGTRLSIL.

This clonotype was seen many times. For the CDR3, the DNA is TGTGCCACCAGTGATTCAGGCGGCTACAATGAGCAGTTCTTC. It encodes CATSDSGGYNEQFF. The chain carries TRBV24-1 and TRBJ2-1, with unresolved D. Trimming left V 2 bases short and J 3 bases short, with 7 bases between. This CDR3 spans 14 amino acids. Germline assignment: CDR1 KGHDR and CDR2 SFDVKD.

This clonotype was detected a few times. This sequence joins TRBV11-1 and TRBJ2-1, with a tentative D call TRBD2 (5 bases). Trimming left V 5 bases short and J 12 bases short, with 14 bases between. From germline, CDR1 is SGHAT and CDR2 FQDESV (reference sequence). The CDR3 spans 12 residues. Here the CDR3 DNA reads TGTGCCAGCAGCCCAAAGAGGGTGAGGCAGTTCTTC. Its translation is CASSPKRVRQFF. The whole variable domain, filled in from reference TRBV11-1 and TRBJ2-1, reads EAEVAQSPRYKITEKSQAVAFWCDPISGHATLYWYRQILGQGPELLVQFQDESVVDDSQLPKDRFSAERLKGVDSTLKIQPAELGDSAMYLCASSPKRVRQFFGPGTRLTVL.

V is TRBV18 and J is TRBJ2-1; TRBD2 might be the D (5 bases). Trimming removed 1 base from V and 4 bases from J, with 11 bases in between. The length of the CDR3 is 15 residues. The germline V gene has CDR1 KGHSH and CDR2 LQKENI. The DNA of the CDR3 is TGTGCCAGCTCACCACTAGCCAGGAGGTACAATGAGCAGTTCTTC. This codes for CASSPLARRYNEQFF.

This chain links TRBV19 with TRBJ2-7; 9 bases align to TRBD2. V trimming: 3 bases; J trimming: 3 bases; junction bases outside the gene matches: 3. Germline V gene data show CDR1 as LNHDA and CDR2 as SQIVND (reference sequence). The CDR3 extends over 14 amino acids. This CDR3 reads CASSMGLANYEQYF. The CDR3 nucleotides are TGTGCCAGTAGTATGGGACTAGCTAACTACGAGCAGTACTTC.

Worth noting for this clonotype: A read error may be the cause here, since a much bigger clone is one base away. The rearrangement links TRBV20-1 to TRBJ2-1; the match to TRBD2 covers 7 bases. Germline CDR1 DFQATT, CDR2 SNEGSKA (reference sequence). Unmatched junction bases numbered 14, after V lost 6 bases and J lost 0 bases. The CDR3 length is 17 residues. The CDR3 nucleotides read TGCAGTGCCATCCCCGAGGAGCGGGGAAGCTCCTACAATGAGCAGTTCTTC. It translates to CSAIPEERGSSYNEQFF.